One sample yielded the 8 T cell receptor beta chains listed below, sequenced in a study of post-analysis software for immune sequencing data. Overall study findings and caveats: Patients had higher frequencies than controls of about five TRBV segments, including TRBV5-6, TRBV5-1 and TRBV20-1.

The antigens of these receptors remain unknown. Tagging with unique molecular identifiers was a feature of the TCR beta cDNA libraries. TCRdb processed the PCR reads anew with MiXCR; each CDR3 protein has one entry. The profile covers approximately 730,000 distinct CDR3 sequences, with 46% appearing a single time and over 4.5% taken by the ten largest. Sequencing was performed on blood. These receptors were collected from a girl aged 5-17 years with multiple sclerosis.

In its sample, this clonotype was seen a few times. The V call is TRBV6-5, the J call TRBJ2-3, with a weak D call TRBD2 (5 bases). The germline V and J ends were trimmed by 2 bases and 2 bases, with 17 bases remaining between them. This CDR3 has 17 amino acids. Germline values: CDR1 MNHEY, CDR2 SVGAGI. The CDR3 sequence: CASSYRRASGNTDTQYF. CDR3 bases: TGTGCCAGCAGTTACCGCCGGGCAAGCGGAAACACAGATACGCAGTATTTT.

This clonotype occurred many times. The chain couples TRBV7-2 to TRBJ2-5; no reliable D call. Trimming stripped 1 base from V and 7 bases from J, with 16 bases between. From germline, CDR1 is SGHTA and CDR2 FQGNSA. The CDR3 runs 15 residues. CDR3 region: CASSLGMSSVGTQYF. As DNA, the CDR3 is TGTGCCAGCAGCTTAGGGATGAGTAGTGTCGGGACCCAGTACTTC.

This sequence joins TRBV10-3 and TRBJ2-3, with unresolved D. This CDR3 region has 11 residues. The V gene's germline CDR1 is ENHRY and CDR2 SYGVKD. Trimming removed 10 bases at V and 4 bases at J, with 9 bases between. CDR3 residues: CATTGADTQYF. DNA for the CDR3: TGTGCCACCACCGGAGCAGATACGCAGTATTTT.

This clonotype occurred a few times. J is TRBJ2-4 and V is TRBV20-1; TRBD2 matches 10 bases. The V segment lost 6 bases and the J segment 0 bases; nucleotides outside the gene matches: 20. CDR1 is DFQATT, CDR2 SNEGSKA, per germline (reference sequence). This CDR3 contains 20 residues. For the CDR3, the DNA is TGCAGTGCCGTTCCCCTAAGGACTAGCGGCACCGAACTAGCCAAAAACATTCAGTACTTC. This translates into CSAVPLRTSGTELAKNIQYF.

V and J are TRBV29-1 and TRBJ2-2, with D unresolved. Germline V gene data show CDR1 as SQVTM and CDR2 as ANQGSEA. Trimming removed 6 bases at V and 3 bases at J, with 8 bases between. CDR3 size: 12 residues. The chain's CDR3 is CSVPQDTGELFF. The CDR3 DNA follows: TGCAGCGTCCCACAAGACACCGGGGAGCTGTTTTTT.

The chain links TRBV6-2 or TRBV6-3 to TRBJ1-4; maybe TRBD1 (5 bases). The CDR3 extends over 14 amino acids. The germline gives CDR1 MNHEY, CDR2 SVGEGT. Deletions cut 1 base from V and 8 bases from J, with 11 bases between. CDR3 nucleotide sequence: TGTGCCAGCAGTTACTGGGACCGCAGGGAAAAACTGTTTTTT. Protein sequence: CASSYWDRREKLFF.

This clonotype was seen a handful of times. The chain carries TRBV29-1 and TRBJ1-2; D remains ambiguous. CDR3 size: 14 residues. The germline CDR1 and CDR2 sequences are SQVTM and ANQGSEA. Trimming pared 3 bases from V and 4 bases from J, leaving 15 bases between. In DNA, the CDR3 is TGCAGCGTTGAGAACGAGGACGGAAGCTATGGCTACACCTTC. Amino acids: CSVENEDGSYGYTF.

This sequence joins TRBV20-1 and TRBJ2-4; TRBD2 is a possible D gene (5 bases). Trimming left V 0 bases short and J 13 bases short, with 13 bases between. The CDR3 sequence is 12 residues long. The germline V gene encodes CDR1 DFQATT and CDR2 SNEGSKA (reference sequence). As DNA, the CDR3 is TGCAGTGCTAGAGATGAGGGATCGGAGCAGTACTTC. Its protein is CSARDEGSEQYF.